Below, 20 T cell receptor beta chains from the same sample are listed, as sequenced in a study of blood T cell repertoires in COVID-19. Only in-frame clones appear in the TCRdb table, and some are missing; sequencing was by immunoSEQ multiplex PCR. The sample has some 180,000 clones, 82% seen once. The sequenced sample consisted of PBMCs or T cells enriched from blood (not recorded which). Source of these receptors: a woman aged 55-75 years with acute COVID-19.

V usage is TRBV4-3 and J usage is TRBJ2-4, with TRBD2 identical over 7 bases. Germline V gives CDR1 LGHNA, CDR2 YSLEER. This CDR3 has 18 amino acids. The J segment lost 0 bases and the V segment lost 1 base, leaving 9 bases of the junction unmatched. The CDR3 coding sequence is TGCGCCAGCAGCCAAGGGAGAAGGGAGGGACTAGCCAAAAACATTCAGTACTTC. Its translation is CASSQGRREGLAKNIQYF.

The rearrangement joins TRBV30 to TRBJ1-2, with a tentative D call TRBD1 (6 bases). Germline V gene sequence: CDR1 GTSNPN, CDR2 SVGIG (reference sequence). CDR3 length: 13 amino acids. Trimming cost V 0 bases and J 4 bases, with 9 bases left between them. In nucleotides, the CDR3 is TGTGCCTGGAGTGTTGGGGACATCTATGGCTACACCTTC. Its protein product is CAWSVGDIYGYTF.

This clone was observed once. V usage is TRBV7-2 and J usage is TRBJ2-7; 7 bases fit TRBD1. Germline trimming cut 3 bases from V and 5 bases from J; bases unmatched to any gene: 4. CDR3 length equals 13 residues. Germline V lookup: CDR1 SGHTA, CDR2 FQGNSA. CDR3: CASSFPQGNEQYF. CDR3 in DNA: TGTGCCAGCAGCTTCCCACAGGGGAACGAGCAGTACTTC.

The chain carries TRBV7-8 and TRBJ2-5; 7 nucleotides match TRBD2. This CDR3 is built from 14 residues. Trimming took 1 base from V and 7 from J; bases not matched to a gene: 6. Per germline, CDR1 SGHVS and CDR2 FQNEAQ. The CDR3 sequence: CASSLGGTTATQYF. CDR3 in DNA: TGTGCCAGCAGCTTAGGAGGGACTACGGCGACCCAGTACTTC.

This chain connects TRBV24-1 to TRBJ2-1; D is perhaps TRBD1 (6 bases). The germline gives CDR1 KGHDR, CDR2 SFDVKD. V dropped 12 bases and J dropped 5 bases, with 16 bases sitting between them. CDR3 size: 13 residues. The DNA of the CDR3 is TGTGCCTCCCGACCGGGACACAACAATGAGCAGTTCTTC. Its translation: CASRPGHNNEQFF.

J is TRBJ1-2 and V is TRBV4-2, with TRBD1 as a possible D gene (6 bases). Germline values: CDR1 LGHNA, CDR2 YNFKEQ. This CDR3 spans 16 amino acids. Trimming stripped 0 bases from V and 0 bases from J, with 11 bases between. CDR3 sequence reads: CASSQDRGASNYGYTF. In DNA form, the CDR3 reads TGTGCCAGCAGCCAAGATCGGGGGGCCTCTAACTATGGCTACACCTTC.

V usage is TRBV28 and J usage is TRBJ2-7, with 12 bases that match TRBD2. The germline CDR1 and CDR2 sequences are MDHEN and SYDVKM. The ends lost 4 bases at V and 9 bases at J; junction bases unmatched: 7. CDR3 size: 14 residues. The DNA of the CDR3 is TGTGCCAGCAGTTCTAGCGGGGGGGCCGTGATGCAGTACGTC. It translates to CASSSSGGAVMQYV.

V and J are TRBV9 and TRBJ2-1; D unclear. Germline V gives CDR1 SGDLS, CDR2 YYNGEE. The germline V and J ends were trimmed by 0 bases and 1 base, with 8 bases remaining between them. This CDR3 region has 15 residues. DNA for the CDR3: TGTGCCAGCAGCGTAGACCCCGGTTCCTACAATGAGCAGTTCTTC. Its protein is CASSVDPGSYNEQFF.

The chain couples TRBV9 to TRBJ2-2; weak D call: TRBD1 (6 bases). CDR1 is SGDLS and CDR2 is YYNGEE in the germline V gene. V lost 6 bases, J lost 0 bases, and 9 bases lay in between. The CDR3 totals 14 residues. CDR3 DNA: TGTGCCAGCAAGGGGGACACGAACACCGGGGAGCTGTTTTTT. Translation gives CASKGDTNTGELFF.

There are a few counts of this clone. Here the CDR3 reads CASSESGGIKFF. The CDR3 DNA follows: TGCGCCAGCAGTGAGTCCGGCGGGATAAAGTTCTTC. The rearrangement joins TRBV10-1 to TRBJ2-1, with TRBD2 as a possible D gene (6 bases). This CDR3 is 12 amino acids long. Trimming took 0 bases from V and 14 from J, leaving 11 bases between them. Per germline, CDR1 WNHNN and CDR2 SYGVQD (reference sequence).

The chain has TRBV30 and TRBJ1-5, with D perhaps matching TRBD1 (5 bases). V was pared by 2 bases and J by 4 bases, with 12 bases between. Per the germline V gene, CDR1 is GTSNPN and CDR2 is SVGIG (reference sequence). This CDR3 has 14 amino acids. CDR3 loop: CAWSPGERNQPQHF. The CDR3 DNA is TGTGCCTGGAGTCCGGGGGAGCGAAATCAGCCCCAGCATTTT.

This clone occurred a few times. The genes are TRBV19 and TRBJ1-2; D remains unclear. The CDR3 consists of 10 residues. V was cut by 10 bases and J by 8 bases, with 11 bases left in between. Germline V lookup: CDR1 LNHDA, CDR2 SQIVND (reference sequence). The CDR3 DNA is TGTGCCATCCGGGAAGAAGGCTACACCTTC. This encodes CAIREEGYTF.

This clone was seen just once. CDR3 coding DNA: TGTGCCAGCAGTTACCCAGCGGACCAGCGCACAGATACGCAGTATTTT. It translates to CASSYPADQRTDTQYF. The chain is built from TRBV6-2 or TRBV6-3 and TRBJ2-3; the D gene is possibly TRBD2 (5 bases). V lost 2 bases and J lost 1, with 13 bases in between. CDR1 MNHEY and CDR2 SVGEGT come from the germline V gene. The CDR3 length is 16 residues.

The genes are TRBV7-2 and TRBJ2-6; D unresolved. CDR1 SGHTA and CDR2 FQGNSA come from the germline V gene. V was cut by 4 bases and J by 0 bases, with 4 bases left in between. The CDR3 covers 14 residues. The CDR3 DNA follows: TGTGCCAGCAGCTGGAGCTCTGGGGCCAACGTCCTGACTTTC. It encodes CASSWSSGANVLTF.

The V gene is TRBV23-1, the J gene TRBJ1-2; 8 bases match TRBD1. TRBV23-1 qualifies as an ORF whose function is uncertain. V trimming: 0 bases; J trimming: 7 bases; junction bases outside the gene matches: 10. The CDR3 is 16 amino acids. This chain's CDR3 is CASSQSRTGIGGGYTF. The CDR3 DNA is TGCGCCAGCAGTCAATCGCGGACAGGGATTGGGGGTGGCTACACCTTC.

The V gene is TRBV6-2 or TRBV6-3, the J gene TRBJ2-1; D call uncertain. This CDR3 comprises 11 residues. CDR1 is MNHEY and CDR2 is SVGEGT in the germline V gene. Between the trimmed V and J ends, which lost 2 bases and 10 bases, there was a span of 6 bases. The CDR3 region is CASSYIGEQFF. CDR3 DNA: TGTGCCAGCAGTTACATCGGGGAGCAGTTCTTC.

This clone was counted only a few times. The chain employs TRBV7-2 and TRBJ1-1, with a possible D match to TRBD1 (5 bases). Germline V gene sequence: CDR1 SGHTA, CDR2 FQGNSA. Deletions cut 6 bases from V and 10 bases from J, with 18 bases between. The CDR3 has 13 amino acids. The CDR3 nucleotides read TGTGCCAGCAGGGCGGGGGAGAAATCCCCAGCTTTCTTT. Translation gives CASRAGEKSPAFF. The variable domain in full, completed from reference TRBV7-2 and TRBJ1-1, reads GAGVSQSPSNKVTEKGKDVELRCDPISGHTALYWYRQSLGQGLEFLIYFQGNSAPDKSGLPSDRFSAERTGGSVSTLTIQRTQQEDSAVYLCASRAGEKSPAFFGQGTRLTVV.

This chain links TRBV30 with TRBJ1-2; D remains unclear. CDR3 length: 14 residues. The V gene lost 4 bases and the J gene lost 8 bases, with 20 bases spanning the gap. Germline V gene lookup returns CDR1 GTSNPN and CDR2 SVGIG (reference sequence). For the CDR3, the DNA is TGTGCCTGGAATCCAGGTACCATGTCCGGAGGCTACACCTTC. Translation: CAWNPGTMSGGYTF.

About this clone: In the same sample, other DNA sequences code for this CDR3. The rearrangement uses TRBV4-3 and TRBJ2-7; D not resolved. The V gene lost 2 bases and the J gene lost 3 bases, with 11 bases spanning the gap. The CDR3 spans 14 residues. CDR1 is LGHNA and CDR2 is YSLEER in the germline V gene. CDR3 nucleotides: TGCGCCAGCAGCCAAAATATAAATAGCTACGAGCAGTACTTC. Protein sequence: CASSQNINSYEQYF.

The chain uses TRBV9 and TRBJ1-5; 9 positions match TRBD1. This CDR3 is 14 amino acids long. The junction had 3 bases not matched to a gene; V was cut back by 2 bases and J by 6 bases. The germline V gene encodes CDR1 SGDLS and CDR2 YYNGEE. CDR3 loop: CASSVGTGSQPQHF. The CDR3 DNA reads TGTGCCAGCAGCGTCGGGACAGGGAGTCAGCCCCAGCATTTT.